One sample yielded the 18 T cell receptor beta chains listed below, sequenced in a study of pediatric ulcerative colitis. The rectum was sampled with one to two pinch biopsies at colonoscopy. Profiling relied on immunoSEQ multiplex PCR, and the TCRdb table lists in-frame clones only, not all of them. The data contain 30,000 to 40,000 clones, 60% to 75% of them seen just once; the ten biggest clones take up around 7.8%. Sequences were obtained from gut tissue. The receptor set was obtained from a boy aged 5-17 years with severe ulcerative colitis.

The J gene is TRBJ1-3, the V gene TRBV25-1; TRBD1 might be the D (5 bases). Germline CDR1 and CDR2: MGHDK and SYGVNS. The CDR3 is 18 residues long. V was shortened by 2 bases and J by 2 bases, with 19 bases between the two germline ends. Written as DNA, the CDR3 is TGTGCCAGCAGTGAACGGGGCAGAATTTTCGCGCCTGGAAACACCATATATTTT. Amino acid sequence: CASSERGRIFAPGNTIYF.

This clone was detected once. The chain recombines TRBV27 with TRBJ1-2, with TRBD1 as a possible D gene (5 bases). Trimming removed 0 bases from V and 4 bases from J, with 12 bases in between. Germline CDR1 MNHEY, CDR2 SMNVEV (reference sequence). The CDR3 has 15 residues. Here the CDR3 reads CASSLSTEGLYGYTF. The CDR3 coding sequence is TGTGCCAGCAGTTTATCGACAGAGGGCCTCTATGGCTACACCTTC.

The chain couples TRBV13 to TRBJ2-1; unclear D gene. V was clipped by 4 bases and J by 1 base, with 11 bases between them. The germline CDR1 and CDR2 sequences are PRHDT and FYEKMQ (reference sequence). The CDR3 covers 15 residues. CDR3 sequence (DNA): TGTGCCAGCAGCTCCTTTATACGATCCTACAATGAGCAGTTCTTC. Translating gives CASSSFIRSYNEQFF.

The chain joins TRBV11-2 to TRBJ1-2; D gene unclear. Germline V gives CDR1 SGHAT, CDR2 FQNNGV. With 0 bases removed from V and 4 bases from J, the gap between germline ends came to 12 bases. The CDR3 extends over 15 amino acids. This CDR3 reads CASSLEKGSSYGYTF. The CDR3 DNA follows: TGTGCCAGCAGCTTAGAAAAAGGGAGTAGCTATGGCTACACCTTC. Combining the CDR3 with reference TRBV11-2 and TRBJ1-2 gives the whole variable domain EAGVAQSPRYKIIEKRQSVAFWCNPISGHATLYWYQQILGQGPKLLIQFQNNGVVDDSQLPKDRFSAERLKGVDSTLKIQPAKLEDSAVYLCASSLEKGSSYGYTFGSGTRLTVV.

This sequence joins TRBV6-5 and TRBJ1-2; 8 nucleotides agree with TRBD1. Germline V gene lookup returns CDR1 MNHEY and CDR2 SVGAGI. This CDR3 has 13 amino acids. V was clipped by 6 bases and J by 7 bases; unmatched bases: 7. The CDR3 nucleotides read TGTGCCAGCAGAGAAACAGGGGGTCGTGGCTACACCTTC. Protein product: CASRETGGRGYTF.

This clone qualifies as medium-sized. This chain uses TRBV6-1 with TRBJ1-5; D not resolved. Germline CDR1 and CDR2: MNHNS and SASEGT. The CDR3 sequence is 13 residues long. Trimming stripped 10 bases from V and 0 bases from J, with 10 bases between. CDR3 protein: CATRRDSNQPQHF. The CDR3 nucleotides read TGTGCCACTCGGAGGGATAGCAATCAGCCCCAGCATTTT.

A few counts support this clone. The chain joins TRBV9 to TRBJ1-1; TRBD1 might be the D (5 bases). The ends were cut back, 3 bases at V and 4 bases at J, with 13 bases in the middle. Germline V gene sequence: CDR1 SGDLS, CDR2 YYNGEE. CDR3 length: 14 residues. The CDR3 sequence is CASSGGTGGTEAFF. In nucleotides, the CDR3 is TGTGCCAGCAGCGGAGGGACGGGCGGCACTGAAGCTTTCTTT.

This chain uses TRBV5-1 with TRBJ2-3; D unclear. CDR1 SGHRS and CDR2 YFSETQ come from the germline V gene. V shed 1 base and J shed 0 bases, with 9 bases lying between them. This CDR3 comprises 15 residues. In nucleotides, the CDR3 is TGCGCCAGCAGCTTGCGCCTCACAAGCACAGATACGCAGTATTTT. It yields the protein CASSLRLTSTDTQYF.

Concerning this clone itself: This CDR3 fails to terminate in the conserved phenylalanine or tryptophan, so it likely reflects a read error. The DNA for the CDR3 is TGTGCCAGCAGCCTTAAAGTAGTCTCCTATAATTCACCCCTCCACCTT. Its translation is CASSLKVVSYNSPLHL. This sequence joins TRBV5-8 and TRBJ1-6; D uncertain. Germline V gives CDR1 SGHTS, CDR2 YDEGEE. V was pared by 4 bases and J by 0 bases, with 11 bases between. This CDR3 has 16 residues.

The V and J genes are TRBV28 and TRBJ2-4; D unresolved. The CDR3 runs to 15 residues. Trimming shortened V by 2 bases and J by 1 base, and 9 bases separated the two germline ends. The germline V gene encodes CDR1 MDHEN and CDR2 SYDVKM. Here the CDR3 DNA reads TGTGCCAGCAGTTTAAGGCAGAAGGCCAAAAACATTCAGTACTTC. Translated: CASSLRQKAKNIQYF. Using reference TRBV28 and TRBJ2-4 for the parts outside the CDR3, the full variable domain is DVKVTQSSRYLVKRTGEKVFLECVQDMDHENMFWYRQDPGLGLRLIYFSYDVKMKEKGDIPEGYSVSREKKERFSLILESASTNQTSMYLCASSLRQKAKNIQYFGAGTRLSVL.

CDR3 DNA sequence: TGTGCCAGAAGCTCGGACCTGGAGCCCCAGCATTTT. Its protein product is CARSSDLEPQHF. The chain employs TRBV5-3 and TRBJ1-5, with no clear D. TRBV5-3 is marked as an open reading frame, function uncertain. V shed 3 bases and J shed 8 bases, with 9 bases lying between them. The CDR3 is 12 residues long.

J is TRBJ1-2 and V is TRBV5-6, with a weak D call TRBD1 (6 bases). The CDR3 runs 17 residues. Trimming took 5 bases from V and 3 from J, leaving 23 bases between them. Germline V gene data show CDR1 as SGHDT and CDR2 as YYEEEE. CDR3 protein: CASRRELTGSPDYGYTF. The CDR3 DNA reads as TGTGCCAGCAGGCGTGAGCTTACAGGGAGTCCGGACTATGGCTACACCTTC.

For the CDR3, the DNA is TGCAGCGTTTCCCGAGGTCCCTACGAGCAGTACTTC. It codes for CSVSRGPYEQYF. The V call is TRBV29-1, the J call TRBJ2-7; no clear D gene. Per the germline V gene, CDR1 is SQVTM and CDR2 is ANQGSEA. CDR3 size: 12 residues. Trimming left V 5 bases short and J 2 bases short, with 10 bases between.

The V and J genes are TRBV29-1 and TRBJ1-1, with a tentative D call TRBD1 (5 bases). V lost 1 base and J 5 bases, leaving 17 bases between the germline ends. This CDR3 has 15 amino acids. Germline V gene lookup returns CDR1 SQVTM and CDR2 ANQGSEA. CDR3 loop: CSVEASDVRGTEAFF. DNA of the CDR3: TGCAGCGTTGAAGCAAGCGACGTCCGGGGGACTGAAGCTTTCTTT. The variable domain in full, with the rest retrieved from reference TRBV29-1 and TRBJ1-1, is SAVISQKPSRDICQRGTSLTIQCQVDSQVTMMFWYRQQPGQSLTLIATANQGSEATYESGFVIDKFPISRPNLTFSTLTVSNMSPEDSSIYLCSVEASDVRGTEAFFGQGTRLTVV.

The chain employs TRBV11-1 and TRBJ1-2, with unresolved D. Germline assignment: CDR1 SGHAT and CDR2 FQDESV (reference sequence). Between the trimmed V and J ends, which lost 1 base and 2 bases, there was a span of 8 bases. This CDR3 contains 14 residues. CDR3 protein: CASSLDSFNYGYTF. The CDR3 bases are TGTGCCAGCAGCTTAGACAGTTTCAACTATGGCTACACCTTC. Combining the CDR3 with reference TRBV11-1 and TRBJ1-2 gives the whole variable domain EAEVAQSPRYKITEKSQAVAFWCDPISGHATLYWYRQILGQGPELLVQFQDESVVDDSQLPKDRFSAERLKGVDSTLKIQPAELGDSAMYLCASSLDSFNYGYTFGSGTRLTVV.

This rearrangement joins TRBV2 to TRBJ2-2; D is unresolved. Germline values: CDR1 SNHLY, CDR2 FYNNEI. CDR3 length equals 11 residues. V was shortened by 2 bases and J by 9 bases, with 4 bases between the two germline ends. CDR3 nucleotide sequence: TGTGCCAGCAGTGAATTTAGGGAGCTGTTTTTT. It translates to CASSEFRELFF.

The chain is built from TRBV6-5 and TRBJ1-1; D might be TRBD1 (6 bases). The V end was cut by 6 bases, the J end by 9 bases, with 14 bases between. The CDR3 covers 12 residues. In germline, CDR1 is MNHEY, CDR2 SVGAGI. DNA for the CDR3: TGTGCCAGCAGCACCCTACAGGGTAAAGCTTTCTTT. Its translation: CASSTLQGKAFF.

The chain couples TRBV5-1 to TRBJ1-2, with D possibly matching TRBD1 (6 bases). V was cut by 3 bases and J by 4 bases, with 10 bases left in between. CDR1 is SGHRS, CDR2 YFSETQ, per germline. The CDR3 loop spans 13 amino acids. CDR3 sequence reads: CASSSGQTYGYTF. CDR3 nucleotide sequence: TGCGCCAGCAGCTCCGGACAGACCTATGGCTACACCTTC.